The 18 T cell receptor beta chains below all came from one sample that was sequenced in a study of memory CD4+ T cells and cytomegalovirus serostatus. Repertoires were generated with immunoSEQ multiplex PCR, while TCRdb's copy carries only in-frame clones and drops some. The table lists roughly 60,000 clones, around 80% of them singletons. Single viable CD3+CD4+CD8-CD45RO+ cells were sorted as the memory CD4+ T cells. Sequences were obtained from memory CD4+ T cells from blood. The receptors originated from an adult in good health and CMV-seronegative.

This clone was seen only a few times. V usage is TRBV5-5 and J usage is TRBJ2-1; the D gene is possibly TRBD2 (6 bases). V was clipped by 2 bases and J by 8 bases, with 17 bases between them. The CDR3 loop spans 15 amino acids. In germline, CDR1 is SGHKS, CDR2 YYEKEE (reference sequence). CDR3 protein: CASSFLRDQSYEQFF. CDR3 DNA sequence: TGTGCCAGCAGCTTTTTGCGGGATCAGAGCTATGAGCAGTTCTTC.

The table lists this clone with a few counts. V usage is TRBV25-1 and J usage is TRBJ2-1; a weak D match, TRBD2 (5 bases). Trimming pared 5 bases from V and 6 bases from J, leaving 14 bases between. CDR3 size: 14 residues. Per the germline V gene, CDR1 is MGHDK and CDR2 is SYGVNS. The CDR3 region has the DNA TGTGCCAGCAGTTTTCCTTCGGGGAGCAATGAGCAGTTCTTC. Protein sequence: CASSFPSGSNEQFF.

The sample holds a few counts of this clone. V gene TRBV5-1 combines with J gene TRBJ1-1; TRBD1 is a possible D gene (5 bases). Germline values: CDR1 SGHRS, CDR2 YFSETQ. The V and J ends lost 0 bases and 7 bases respectively, with 13 bases between them. This CDR3 is built from 14 residues. CDR3 nucleotides: TGCGCCAGCAGCTTGGCCTGGGGCTCTAATGAAGCTTTCTTT. Translated, it gives CASSLAWGSNEAFF.

V is TRBV6-5 and J is TRBJ1-2; no clear D gene. This CDR3 has 13 amino acids. The germline CDR1 and CDR2 sequences are MNHEY and SVGAGI. The V gene lost 5 bases and the J gene lost 0 bases, with 7 bases spanning the gap. CDR3 region: CASSPVSNYGYTF. CDR3 sequence (DNA): TGTGCCAGCAGTCCCGTCTCTAACTATGGCTACACCTTC.

A few counts support this clone. The CDR3 sequence is CASSYARGNTEAFF. CDR3 in DNA: TGTGCCAGCAGCTACGCGAGGGGAAACACTGAAGCTTTCTTT. The chain is built from TRBV11-2 and TRBJ1-1; a possible D gene is TRBD1 (5 bases). Looked up from germline, CDR1 is SGHAT and CDR2 is FQNNGV. V lost 4 bases, J lost 2 bases, and 11 bases lay in between. This CDR3 region has 14 residues.

The V and J genes are TRBV9 and TRBJ2-1; 9 nucleotides line up with TRBD1. The CDR3 totals 15 residues. The J segment lost 5 bases and the V segment lost 4 bases, leaving 7 bases of the junction unmatched. Germline CDR1 SGDLS, CDR2 YYNGEE. The CDR3 here is CASSSDRGNNNEQFF. The CDR3 DNA is TGTGCCAGCAGCTCGGACAGGGGTAATAACAATGAGCAGTTCTTC.

V is TRBV7-9 and J is TRBJ1-1, with 8 bases identical to TRBD1. From germline, CDR1 is SEHNR and CDR2 FQNEAQ (reference sequence). The length of the CDR3 is 15 residues. The V gene end was trimmed by 6 bases and the J gene end by 5 bases; junction bases not matched to a gene: 11. The CDR3 loop reads CASRRNSGGWTEAFF. The DNA of the CDR3 is TGTGCCAGCAGGAGAAATTCAGGGGGCTGGACTGAAGCTTTCTTT. The full variable domain, its missing parts supplied by reference TRBV7-9 and TRBJ1-1, is DTGVSQNPRHKITKRGQNVTFRCDPISEHNRLYWYRQTLGQGPEFLTYFQNEAQLEKSRLLSDRFSAERPKGSFSTLEIQRTEQGDSAMYLCASRRNSGGWTEAFFGQGTRLTVV.

This clone was observed a few times. The chain couples TRBV14 to TRBJ1-5; D not resolved. Germline values: CDR1 SGHDN, CDR2 FVKESK. The CDR3 loop spans 14 amino acids. Trimming removed 1 base from V and 9 bases from J, with 13 bases in between. In DNA form, the CDR3 reads TGTGCCAGCAGCCAAGGGACGGCTATCTCGCCCCAGCATTTT. Encoded protein: CASSQGTAISPQHF.

The gene calls are TRBV28 and TRBJ2-7; D uncertain. The CDR3 covers 13 residues. Germline V gene data show CDR1 as MDHEN and CDR2 as SYDVKM. Trimming took 10 bases from V and 1 from J, leaving 14 bases between them. The CDR3 DNA reads as TGTGCCACCAAAAAGGGCTCGTCCTACGAGCAGTACTTC. Amino acid sequence: CATKKGSSYEQYF.

The chain is built from TRBV4-1 and TRBJ1-5; D is uncertain. The CDR3 consists of 16 residues. Trimming took 6 bases from V and 0 from J, leaving 15 bases between them. The germline V gene encodes CDR1 MGHRA and CDR2 YSYEKL. Here the CDR3 reads CASSEDRSLSNQPQHF. As DNA, the CDR3 is TGCGCCAGCAGTGAAGACCGCAGCCTTAGCAATCAGCCCCAGCATTTT.

The V and J genes are TRBV7-9 and TRBJ1-4; D is ambiguous. The CDR3 length is 14 residues. Trimming stripped 0 bases from V and 5 bases from J, with 7 bases between. CDR1 is SEHNR, CDR2 FQNEAQ, per germline (reference sequence). CDR3: CASSLASSNEKLFF. For the CDR3, the DNA is TGTGCCAGCAGCTTAGCTTCCTCGAATGAAAAACTGTTTTTT.

The V gene is TRBV7-2, the J gene TRBJ1-1, with TRBD1 matching over 7 bases. This CDR3 has 15 amino acids. In germline, CDR1 is SGHTA, CDR2 FQGNSA. V shed 5 bases, J shed 4 bases, and the junction held 10 bases outside the gene matches. CDR3 DNA: TGTGCCAGCAGCCCGCGACAGGGTCTGGGCACTGAAGCTTTCTTT. Protein product: CASSPRQGLGTEAFF.

The gene calls are TRBV27 and TRBJ2-7, with D maybe TRBD1 (6 bases). This CDR3 spans 13 amino acids. V lost 7 bases and J 0 bases, leaving 10 bases between the germline ends. In germline, CDR1 is MNHEY, CDR2 SMNVEV (reference sequence). Written as DNA, the CDR3 is TGTGCCAGCAATGACAGGAGCTCCTACGAGCAGTACTTC. Residues: CASNDRSSYEQYF.

The chain is built from TRBV19 and TRBJ2-5; 9 nucleotides match TRBD2. J was trimmed by 5 bases and V by 3 bases; bases with no gene match: 10. The CDR3 covers 16 residues. Germline V lookup: CDR1 LNHDA, CDR2 SQIVND (reference sequence). CDR3 bases: TGTGCCAGTAGTATCAGAGCGGGAGGTCGCGGGGAGACCCAGTACTTC. The encoded protein is CASSIRAGGRGETQYF. The full variable domain, its missing parts supplied by reference TRBV19 and TRBJ2-5, is DGGITQSPKYLFRKEGQNVTLSCEQNLNHDAMYWYRQDPGQGLRLIYYSQIVNDFQKGDIAEGYSVSREKKESFPLTVTSAQKNPTAFYLCASSIRAGGRGETQYFGPGTRLLVL.

This chain uses TRBV6-5 with TRBJ2-1, with D perhaps TRBD2 (5 bases). The CDR3 spans 13 residues. Per the germline V gene, CDR1 is MNHEY and CDR2 is SVGAGI. Deletions cut 6 bases from V and 7 bases from J, with 13 bases between. CDR3 in amino acids: CASRIGLPNEQFF. The DNA for the CDR3 is TGTGCCAGCAGAATAGGACTTCCGAATGAGCAGTTCTTC.

This rearrangement joins TRBV6-4 to TRBJ2-1, with unresolved D. This CDR3 comprises 16 residues. CDR1 is MRHNA, CDR2 SNTAGT, per germline. The V end was cut by 10 bases, the J end by 8 bases, with 27 bases between. The CDR3 reads CATMPTPGQYGDEQFF. DNA of the CDR3: TGTGCCACCATGCCAACCCCCGGCCAGTATGGAGATGAGCAGTTCTTC.

The chain joins TRBV4-2 to TRBJ1-1; D not resolved. The germline V gene encodes CDR1 LGHNA and CDR2 YNFKEQ. Between the trimmed V and J ends, which lost 0 bases and 5 bases, there was a span of 7 bases. The CDR3 has 13 residues. The CDR3 protein is CASSQDRQTEAFF. In nucleotides, the CDR3 is TGTGCCAGCAGCCAAGATCGGCAAACTGAAGCTTTCTTT.

The chain recombines TRBV7-9 with TRBJ2-3, with TRBD2 matching over 9 bases. The CDR3 loop spans 13 amino acids. The trim removed 11 bases at V and 6 bases at J, leaving 9 bases unmatched. Germline CDR1 is SEHNR and CDR2 is FQNEAQ (reference sequence). The chain's CDR3 is CAPGVAGADTQYF. In nucleotides, the CDR3 is TGTGCCCCTGGGGTAGCGGGAGCGGATACGCAGTATTTT.